This T cell receptor beta chain was retrieved from a study of cytomegalovirus exposure and HLA in healthy donors. Study-level points and caveats: In vitro confirmation showed a few CMV-associated chains to be CMV antigen specific.

Details on this clone: The antigen remains unidentified.

The protocol was immunoSEQ multiplex PCR, while the TCRdb copy is restricted to in-frame clones and leaves out a portion. Of about 72,000 clones in the sample, roughly 94% were seen once. CDR1 and CDR2 from the germline V gene are WSHSY and SAAADI. V gave up 4 bases and J gave up 6 bases, with 10 bases separating them. This CDR3 spans 13 amino acids. J is TRBJ1-5 and V is TRBV10-2, with D tentatively TRBD1 (5 bases). Sequencing was carried out using PBMCs. The TCR originated in a woman under 30 in good health and CMV-seropositive. CDR3 in amino acids: CASSAAGGQPQHF. CDR3 nucleotide sequence: TGCGCCAGCAGTGCGGCCGGGGGTCAGCCCCAGCATTTT.